This T cell receptor (beta chain) was retrieved from a study of T cells expressing NK-cell markers. For the study at large: With respect to HCMV, seven of the eight sequenced donors were seropositive, and one was seronegative.

5'RACE template switching with UMIs produced the TCR beta cDNA. TCRdb re-called the 5' RACE reads, yielding one record per CDR3 amino acid sequence without DNA. The sample yields about 380,000 distinct CDR3 sequences, of which the top ten take up around 5.3%. This CDR3 has 17 amino acids. Per the germline V gene, CDR1 is SGHRS and CDR2 is YFSETQ. This TCR was sampled from a man aged 18 to 70 in good health. The chain combines TRBV5-1 with TRBJ2-7; TCRdb reports TRBD1, a call that lacks DNA to check it against. Sample: blood T cells: a sorted CD56 or NKG2C T cell subset, CD4+ or CD8+ T cells, or bulk PBMC T cells (not recorded which). The CDR3: CASSLAVVGGSRYEQYF.